The 27 T cell receptor beta chains below all came from one sample that was sequenced in a study of CD8+CD57+ T cells in acquired aplastic anemia (dated 2018 in TCRdb). Sequencing took place on an Illumina HiSeq 2000. TCR beta VDJ combination and CDR3 sequence profiling used genomic DNA as the template. TCRdb handled the public reads itself, with Q25 trimming in fastp and clone calling in MiXCR, and kept productive beta chains. Every CDR3 protein is listed once, alongside the most common genes and DNA of its rows. This sample holds about 190,000 distinct CDR3 sequences; around 59% were observed only once. The ten most abundant clones make up roughly 15% of the sample. Sequencing was done on a sample of sorted CD4+, CD8+, or CD8+CD57+ T cells (not recorded which) from PBMCs. The receptor set was obtained from a human donor in good health, serving as a control.

The rearrangement joins TRBV7-2 to TRBJ2-2; D might be TRBD2 (5 bases). The germline V and J ends were trimmed by 5 bases and 4 bases, with 11 bases remaining between them. Germline V gives CDR1 SGHTA, CDR2 FQGNSA. The CDR3 has 14 amino acids. This CDR3 reads CASSGTSGTGELFF. In DNA, the CDR3 is TGTGCCAGCAGCGGAACTAGTGGCACCGGGGAGCTGTTTTTT. The variable domain in full, with the rest retrieved from reference TRBV7-2 and TRBJ2-2, is GAGVSQSPSNKVTEKGKDVELRCDPISGHTALYWYRQSLGQGLEFLIYFQGNSAPDKSGLPSDRFSAERTGGSVSTLTIQRTQQEDSAVYLCASSGTSGTGELFFGEGSRLTVL.

This chain joins TRBV7-2 and TRBJ2-1; 9 nucleotides line up with TRBD1. V shed 11 bases and J 15 bases; nucleotides not matched to a gene: 17. CDR1 SGHTA and CDR2 FQGNSA come from the germline V gene. This CDR3 region has 13 residues. This CDR3 is CAGSGNTGTGRFF. The DNA for the CDR3 is TGTGCCGGCTCTGGGAATACCGGGACAGGGAGGTTCTTC.

CDR3 sequence (DNA): TGCAGCGTTGATGGGACAGGCTACGAGCAGTACTTC. It codes for CSVDGTGYEQYF. The chain couples TRBV29-1 to TRBJ2-7; TRBD1 aligns across 8 bases. CDR3 length: 12 residues. Trimming removed 3 bases from V and 3 bases from J; junction bases left unmatched: 1. Germline V CDR1 and CDR2: SQVTM, ANQGSEA.

This clonotype was picked up many times. The chain joins TRBV7-8 to TRBJ1-1; unclear D gene. The CDR3 runs to 15 residues. Trimming shortened V by 2 bases and J by 0 bases, and 10 bases separated the two germline ends. Looked up from germline, CDR1 is SGHVS and CDR2 is FQNEAQ. CDR3 sequence reads: CASSLRPVMNTEAFF. As DNA, the CDR3 is TGTGCCAGCAGCTTACGGCCCGTTATGAACACTGAAGCTTTCTTT.

The chain uses TRBV29-1 and TRBJ2-3; 7 bases are shared with TRBD1. V gave up 0 bases and J gave up 1 base; unmatched junction bases: 1. The CDR3 runs 14 residues. The V gene's germline CDR1 is SQVTM and CDR2 ANQGSEA. CDR3 loop: CSVEDTGGTDTQYF. CDR3 coding DNA: TGCAGCGTTGAAGATACAGGGGGCACAGATACGCAGTATTTT.

This clonotype was counted many times. The V gene is TRBV6-5, the J gene TRBJ1-1, with D possibly TRBD1 on 5 matching bases. The V gene lost 7 bases and the J gene lost 5 bases, with 17 bases spanning the gap. There are 14 residues in the CDR3. Germline assignment: CDR1 MNHEY and CDR2 SVGAGI. CDR3 coding DNA: TGTGCCAGCACAAAGGAAGGGGCTGGGACTGAAGCTTTCTTT. Encoded protein: CASTKEGAGTEAFF.

This clonotype turned up a few times. The chain links TRBV10-1 to TRBJ1-2, with D possibly TRBD1 on 6 matching bases. The germline V gene encodes CDR1 WNHNN and CDR2 SYGVQD (reference sequence). The CDR3 is 12 amino acids. V was shortened by 8 bases and J by 2 bases, with 9 bases between the two germline ends. The chain's CDR3 is CASPTGNYGYTF. The CDR3 DNA follows: TGCGCCAGCCCGACAGGCAACTATGGCTACACCTTC.

In the case of this clonotype: This may come from a read error, since a much larger clone is one base off. This chain links TRBV13 with TRBJ2-3; 8 positions agree with TRBD2. Germline V gene sequence: CDR1 PRHDT, CDR2 FYEKMQ (reference sequence). The CDR3 loop spans 16 amino acids. DNA of the CDR3: TGTGCCAGCAGCTCCGGGGGGGGCCCGGCGACAGAGACGCAGTATTTT. This gives the protein CASSSGGGPATETQYF.

CDR3 residues: CASSNRDRSQETQYF. The CDR3 DNA sequence: TGTGCCAGTAGTAACCGGGACAGGAGCCAAGAGACCCAGTACTTC. The J gene is TRBJ2-5, the V gene TRBV19; TRBD1 agrees at 8 bases. V was clipped by 4 bases and J by 1 base; unmatched bases: 5. The CDR3 loop spans 15 amino acids. Germline-derived CDR1 and CDR2 are LNHDA and SQIVND (reference sequence).

The CDR3 spells CSALDSQNQPQHF. CDR3 bases: TGCAGTGCTCTTGACAGTCAAAATCAGCCCCAGCATTTT. The chain uses TRBV20-1 and TRBJ1-5; D is possibly TRBD1 (5 bases). CDR1 is DFQATT and CDR2 is SNEGSKA in the germline V gene (reference sequence). The CDR3 length is 13 residues. V shed 5 bases and J shed 4 bases, with 12 bases lying between them.

This rearrangement joins TRBV11-3 to TRBJ1-1, with TRBD1 identical over 8 bases. Germline trimming cut 4 bases from V and 0 bases from J; bases unmatched to any gene: 7. This CDR3 comprises 16 residues. Per the germline V gene, CDR1 is SGHNT and CDR2 is YENEEA. The CDR3 protein is CASSSGQVGLNTEAFF. The CDR3 bases are TGTGCCAGCAGCTCGGGACAGGTTGGGCTGAACACTGAAGCTTTCTTT. Together with reference TRBV11-3 and TRBJ1-1, the CDR3 gives the full variable domain: EAGVVQSPRYKIIEKKQPVAFWCNPISGHNTLYWYLQNLGQGPELLIRYENEEAVDDSQLPKDRFSAERLKGVDSTLKIQPAELGDSAVYLCASSSGQVGLNTEAFFGQGTRLTVV.

This clonotype was seen many times. The gene calls are TRBV7-2 and TRBJ1-5, with 9 bases lining up with TRBD1. Germline-derived CDR1 and CDR2 are SGHTA and FQGNSA. V lost 3 bases, J lost 3 bases, and 15 bases stayed unmatched. CDR3 size: 19 residues. The CDR3: CASSFQPPGQGMPNQPQHF. The CDR3 DNA sequence: TGTGCCAGCAGCTTCCAACCCCCTGGACAGGGGATGCCCAATCAGCCCCAGCATTTT.

This clonotype was recorded at least ten times. The chain links TRBV19 to TRBJ1-5; no clear D gene. There are 13 residues in the CDR3. CDR1 LNHDA and CDR2 SQIVND come from the germline V gene (reference sequence). The CDR3 nucleotides are TGTTCCTCCGGTGGCGGTTTCAATCAGCCCCAGCATTTT. It specifies CSSGGGFNQPQHF. Filled out from reference TRBV19 and TRBJ1-5, the complete variable domain reads DGGITQSPKYLFRKEGQNVTLSCEQNLNHDAMYWYRQDPGQGLRLIYYSQIVNDFQKGDIAEGYSVSREKKESFPLTVTSAQKNPTAFYLCSSGGGFNQPQHFGDGTRLSIL.

The chain combines TRBV7-2 with TRBJ2-1; no clear D. V shed 0 bases and J shed 10 bases, with 7 bases lying between them. The CDR3 runs 12 residues. Germline CDR1 is SGHTA and CDR2 is FQGNSA. The CDR3 nucleotides read TGTGCCAGCAGCTTAGCTGTGGGGGAGCAGTTCTTC. It encodes CASSLAVGEQFF.

CDR3 sequence reads: CASSSSGGSSNEQFF. The CDR3 nucleotides are TGTGCCAGCAGTTCCAGCGGGGGGTCCAGCAATGAGCAGTTCTTC. This chain links TRBV6-5 with TRBJ2-1, with 9 bases identical to TRBD2. The trim removed 4 bases at V and 6 bases at J, leaving 7 bases unmatched. The CDR3 spans 15 residues. Germline CDR1 MNHEY, CDR2 SVGAGI.

The chain has TRBV2 and TRBJ1-3; 9 bases match TRBD1. V gave up 6 bases and J gave up 0 bases; unmatched junction bases: 6. The CDR3 is 16 amino acids. CDR1 is SNHLY and CDR2 is FYNNEI in the germline V gene. The CDR3 DNA follows: TGTGCCAGCAGCCAACAGGGGGCTGACTCTGGAAACACCATATATTTT. Its translation is CASSQQGADSGNTIYF.

The sample holds many counts of this clonotype. The chain links TRBV7-2 to TRBJ2-5; 8 bases line up with TRBD2. The junction had 11 bases not matched to a gene; V was cut back by 5 bases and J by 3 bases. The CDR3 totals 16 residues. Germline CDR1 and CDR2: SGHTA and FQGNSA. The CDR3 region has the DNA TGTGCCAGCAGCCCGCGGGGGGATCACAGAGAAGAGACCCAGTACTTC. Translation: CASSPRGDHREETQYF.

The chain combines TRBV5-8 with TRBJ2-3; unclear D gene. CDR1 and CDR2 from the germline V gene are SGHTS and YDEGEE. V gave up 0 bases and J gave up 0 bases, with 17 bases separating them. CDR3 length equals 18 residues. This chain's CDR3 is CASSLGLLLALSTDTQYF. The CDR3 DNA follows: TGTGCCAGCAGCTTGGGTCTACTACTCGCCTTAAGCACAGATACGCAGTATTTT.

This clonotype appeared many times. V usage is TRBV6-2 or TRBV6-3 and J usage is TRBJ1-6; D not resolved. Germline values: CDR1 MNHEY, CDR2 SVGEGT. This CDR3 region has 16 residues. V was cut by 5 bases and J by 7 bases, with 18 bases left in between. The CDR3 spells CASSHNGPSKNSPLHF. The CDR3 bases are TGTGCCAGCAGTCATAACGGGCCGAGCAAGAATTCACCCCTCCACTTT.

The chain joins TRBV6-2 or TRBV6-3 to TRBJ1-5; D is perhaps TRBD1 (6 bases). Trimming cost V 5 bases and J 7 bases, with 18 bases left between them. CDR1 is MNHEY, CDR2 SVGEGT, per germline. CDR3 length: 15 amino acids. CDR3 in amino acids: CASSLLQGNGQPQHF. DNA of the CDR3: TGTGCCAGCAGTCTACTACAGGGTAACGGGCAGCCCCAGCATTTT.

The J gene is TRBJ2-7, the V gene TRBV10-3; D assignment may be TRBD1 or TRBD2 (6 bases each). The CDR3 runs 13 residues. Germline V lookup: CDR1 ENHRY, CDR2 SYGVKD. V lost 4 bases to trimming and J lost 6 bases, with 13 bases between them. The CDR3 loop is CAISAHREVEQYF. The CDR3 DNA is TGTGCCATCAGTGCCCACAGGGAGGTCGAGCAGTACTTC.

This sequence joins TRBV15 and TRBJ2-3; maybe TRBD2 (7 bases). Trimming left V 0 bases short and J 6 bases short, with 10 bases between. The CDR3 length is 14 residues. CDR1 and CDR2 from the germline V gene are LNHNV and YYDKDF (reference sequence). CDR3 region: CATSRDGRGDTQYF. Here the CDR3 DNA reads TGTGCCACCAGCAGAGATGGGAGGGGGGATACGCAGTATTTT.

The rearrangement uses TRBV7-3 and TRBJ1-1, with TRBD1 matching over 7 bases. V lost 4 bases, J lost 4 bases, and 9 bases stayed unmatched. The CDR3 is made up of 15 amino acids. Germline loops: CDR1 SGHTA, CDR2 FQGTGA. CDR3 sequence (DNA): TGTGCCAGCAGCTCCCAAGCAAGACAGGGCACTGAAGCTTTCTTT. This translates into CASSSQARQGTEAFF.

This chain links TRBV7-3 with TRBJ1-1, with TRBD1 identical over 8 bases. From germline, CDR1 is SGHTA and CDR2 FQGTGA. CDR3 length: 12 amino acids. Trimming at V came to 4 bases and at J to 11 bases, leaving 6 bases not matched to a gene. CDR3 in DNA: TGTGCCAGCAGCTCGGACAGGGAGGTGGCTTTCTTT. Translation: CASSSDREVAFF.

The table lists this clonotype with many counts. V is TRBV6-2 or TRBV6-3 and J is TRBJ2-7; 7 bases map to TRBD1. CDR3 length: 14 amino acids. The germline CDR1 and CDR2 sequences are MNHEY and SVGEGT. After removal of 6 bases from V and 1 base from J, the junction contained 6 bases not matched to a gene. CDR3 residues: CASRSRTGSYEQYF. DNA for the CDR3: TGTGCCAGCAGGTCTCGGACAGGATCCTACGAGCAGTACTTC.

V is TRBV19 and J is TRBJ1-5; D may be TRBD1 (5 bases). This CDR3 is 16 amino acids long. The V end lost 5 bases, the J end lost 4 bases, and 18 bases lay between the germline ends. The germline gives CDR1 LNHDA, CDR2 SQIVND (reference sequence). The CDR3 here is CASSPRDLRANQPQHF. In nucleotides, the CDR3 is TGTGCCAGTAGTCCCCGGGACCTGCGAGCAAATCAGCCCCAGCATTTT.

This clonotype came up many times. The V and J genes are TRBV5-1 and TRBJ2-6; 7 nucleotides agree with TRBD1. Germline CDR1 and CDR2: SGHRS and YFSETQ. There are 15 residues in the CDR3. The V gene end was trimmed by 2 bases and the J gene end by 2 bases; junction bases not matched to a gene: 1. CDR3 in DNA: TGCGCCAGCAGCTTTACAGGGGCTGGGGCCAACGTCCTGACTTTC. This codes for CASSFTGAGANVLTF.